Listed below are T cell receptor beta chains from one sample, sequenced in a study of shared clonotypes between healthy human individuals. The method was immunoSEQ multiplex PCR; TCRdb's version includes in-frame clones alone and lacks a portion of them. The sample has roughly 2,000,000 clones; about 95% are singletons. Sequenced material: naive CD8+ T cells sorted from blood. The receptors stem from a young man in good health. CDR3s include the opening cysteine and the closing phenylalanine or tryptophan. A D gene is named only where the DNA matches it firmly.

cdr3_nt | cdr3_aa | j_call | d_call | v_call
TGTGCCAGCACCCCCGGGGACAGGGGTGTAGAGACCCAGTACTTC | CASTPGDRGVETQYF | TRBJ2-5 | TRBD1 | TRBV5-4
TGTGCCAGCAGCTTAGGCCTCGAGCAGTACTTC | CASSLGLEQYF | TRBJ2-7 | . | TRBV7-2
TGTGCCAGTAGTATAGATCCCGGGACCGAGCAGTACTTC | CASSIDPGTEQYF | TRBJ2-7 | . | TRBV19
TGTGCCAGTCACCCCAGGGAGGGGGCCGGGGAGCTGTTTTTT | CASHPREGAGELFF | TRBJ2-2 | . | TRBV19
TGTGCCAGCAGTCCGCTCGCAGGGGGGGCCACCGGGGAGCTGTTTTTT | CASSPLAGGATGELFF | TRBJ2-2 | . | TRBV27
TGTGCCAGCAGTTTAGGACTTACGAGCGCAGATACGCAGTATTTT | CASSLGLTSADTQYF | TRBJ2-3 | . | TRBV7-9
TGTGCCAGTAGTATAGATCCTTCCTACGAGCAGTACTTC | CASSIDPSYEQYF | TRBJ2-7 | . | TRBV19
TGTGCCAGCAGCACCGGTAGCACAGATACGCAGTATTTT | CASSTGSTDTQYF | TRBJ2-3 | . | TRBV9
TGTGCCAGCAGCTTAGGGGGGAGGGAGCTGTTTTTT | CASSLGGRELFF | TRBJ2-2 | . | TRBV7-2
TGTGCCTCTCGAGGGGGTCACCGCACAGATACGCAGTATTTT | CASRGGHRTDTQYF | TRBJ2-3 | . | TRBV6-5